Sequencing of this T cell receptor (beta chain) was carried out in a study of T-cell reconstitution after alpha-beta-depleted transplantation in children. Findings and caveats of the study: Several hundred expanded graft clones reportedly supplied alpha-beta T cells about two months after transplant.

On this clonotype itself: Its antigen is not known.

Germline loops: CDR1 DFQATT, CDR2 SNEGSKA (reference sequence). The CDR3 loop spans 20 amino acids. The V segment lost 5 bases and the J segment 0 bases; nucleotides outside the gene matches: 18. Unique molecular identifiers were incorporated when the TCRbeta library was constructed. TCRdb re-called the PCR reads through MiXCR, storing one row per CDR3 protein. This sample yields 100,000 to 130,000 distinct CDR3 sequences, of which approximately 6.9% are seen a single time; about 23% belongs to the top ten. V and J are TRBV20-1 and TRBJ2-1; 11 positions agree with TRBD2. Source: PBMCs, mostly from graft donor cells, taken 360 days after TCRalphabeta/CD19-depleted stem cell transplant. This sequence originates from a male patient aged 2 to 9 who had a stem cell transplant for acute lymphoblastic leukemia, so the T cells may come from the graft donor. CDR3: CSAPNPELAGALDSYNEQFF. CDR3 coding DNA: TGCAGTGCTCCCAACCCAGAACTAGCGGGGGCCTTAGACTCCTACAATGAGCAGTTCTTC.